The 19 T cell receptor beta chains listed next were all sequenced from one sample in a study of OX40 agonist ivuxolimab in advanced cancers. Method: immunoSEQ multiplex PCR; TCRdb's copy keeps in-frame clones and lacks some. The table lists around 46,000 clones, about nine tenths of them singletons. Sequenced material: CD4+ or CD8+ T cells sorted from blood, taken in a trial of the OX40 agonist ivuxolimab. These TCRs come from an adult with an advanced solid tumor such as melanoma, head and neck, liver or kidney cancer.

This chain uses TRBV27 with TRBJ2-1; tentatively, D is TRBD1 or TRBD2 (5 bases each). CDR1 and CDR2 (germline): MNHEY, SMNVEV (reference sequence). The V end lost 2 bases, the J end lost 7 bases, and 12 bases lay between the germline ends. The CDR3 covers 14 residues. Written as DNA, the CDR3 is TGTGCCAGCAGTTTAGATGGGGGTCCTAATGAGCAGTTCTTC. Residues: CASSLDGGPNEQFF.

In its sample, this clone ranks as medium-sized (0.01 to 0.1%). J is TRBJ1-1 and V is TRBV4-2, with TRBD1 matching over 7 bases. This CDR3 comprises 18 residues. Germline V gene sequence: CDR1 LGHNA, CDR2 YNFKEQ. Trimming took 0 bases from V and 0 from J; bases not matched to a gene: 10. The DNA for the CDR3 is TGTGCCAGCAGCCAAGAAGGAGGGGGCGAGGGTATGAACACTGAAGCTTTCTTT. The encoded protein is CASSQEGGGEGMNTEAFF.

This clone was counted a few times. This chain uses TRBV5-6 with TRBJ2-1; 7 bases line up with TRBD1. V lost 3 bases and J lost 10; bases outside the gene matches: 13. The CDR3 runs 15 residues. Per germline, CDR1 SGHDT and CDR2 YYEEEE. The CDR3 DNA follows: TGTGCCAGCAGCTCCGGGGACAGCGTATTTCAAGAGCAGTTCTTC. Residues: CASSSGDSVFQEQFF.

This rearrangement joins TRBV4-1 to TRBJ2-5; D gene uncertain. This CDR3 region has 15 residues. Trimming pared 4 bases from V and 1 base from J, leaving 13 bases between. Germline CDR1 is MGHRA and CDR2 is YSYEKL. The CDR3 sequence is CASSPGPGIQETQYF. DNA of the CDR3: TGCGCCAGCAGCCCCGGGCCTGGGATCCAAGAGACCCAGTACTTC.

The CDR3 DNA reads TGTGCCAGCAGCTTACCCCAGGGACAGACTGAAGCTTTCTTT. It yields the protein CASSLPQGQTEAFF. The gene calls are TRBV7-9 and TRBJ1-1; 7 bases agree with TRBD1. This CDR3 region has 14 residues. After removal of 2 bases from V and 5 bases from J, the junction contained 5 bases not matched to a gene. Per the germline V gene, CDR1 is SEHNR and CDR2 is FQNEAQ (reference sequence).

This clone has only one observation. This rearrangement joins TRBV6-1 to TRBJ1-1; possibly TRBD1 for D (6 bases). The CDR3 is made up of 14 amino acids. The germline gives CDR1 MNHNS, CDR2 SASEGT. V was shortened by 6 bases and J by 8 bases, with 19 bases between the two germline ends. The CDR3 region has the DNA TGTGCCAGCAGATTCCGGACAGACCTTCTAGAAGCTTTCTTT. Amino acid sequence: CASRFRTDLLEAFF.

The chain recombines TRBV7-9 with TRBJ2-5; TRBD1 might be the D (6 bases). Trimming stripped 5 bases from V and 0 bases from J, with 10 bases between. Germline CDR1 SEHNR, CDR2 FQNEAQ (reference sequence). CDR3 length: 14 residues. CDR3 in amino acids: CASSLTGYQETQYF. CDR3 DNA: TGTGCCAGCAGCCTGACAGGCTACCAAGAGACCCAGTACTTC.

The chain uses TRBV9 and TRBJ2-3, with a weak D call TRBD1 (6 bases). The CDR3 spans 16 residues. Germline V gives CDR1 SGDLS, CDR2 YYNGEE. V was trimmed by 1 base and J by 1 base, leaving 13 bases between them. The CDR3 region is CASSVQGGGRTDTQYF. CDR3 DNA: TGTGCCAGCAGCGTACAAGGTGGGGGCCGCACAGATACGCAGTATTTT.

This sequence joins TRBV28 and TRBJ2-5; D is possibly TRBD1 (6 bases). Between the trimmed V and J ends, which lost 6 bases and 3 bases, there was a span of 17 bases. CDR1 MDHEN and CDR2 SYDVKM come from the germline V gene. The CDR3 has 15 residues. The CDR3 nucleotides read TGTGCCAGCAGCCTACAGTGGACAGAGAAAGAGACCCAGTACTTC. Translated, it gives CASSLQWTEKETQYF.

CDR3 nucleotides: TGTGCCAGCAGTTTATCGGGACAGTATTATGGCTACACCTTC. Its protein product is CASSLSGQYYGYTF. V is TRBV27 and J is TRBJ1-2; 7 bases are shared with TRBD1. V lost 0 bases to trimming and J lost 5 bases; unmatched junction nucleotides: 3. The CDR3 totals 14 residues. Germline V CDR1 and CDR2: MNHEY, SMNVEV (reference sequence).

The V and J genes are TRBV4-3 and TRBJ2-7; 9 nucleotides line up with TRBD2. The CDR3 is 15 amino acids. Germline V gene lookup returns CDR1 LGHNA and CDR2 YSLEER. Germline trimming cut 1 base from V and 4 bases from J; bases unmatched to any gene: 5. The CDR3 DNA sequence: TGCGCCAGCAGCCAAGTTCTAGCGGGGTTTTACGAGCAGTACTTC. Translation gives CASSQVLAGFYEQYF.

The chain carries TRBV7-9 and TRBJ2-3; 10 bases are shared with TRBD1. The J segment lost 0 bases and the V segment lost 5 bases, leaving 5 bases of the junction unmatched. The CDR3 extends over 16 amino acids. Germline V gene sequence: CDR1 SEHNR, CDR2 FQNEAQ (reference sequence). CDR3 coding DNA: TGTGCCAGCAGCCCGACAGGGGGCGGAAGCACAGATACGCAGTATTTT. Protein product: CASSPTGGGSTDTQYF.

The CDR3 spells CASSREGNQPQHF. The CDR3 DNA is TGTGCCAGCAGCCGGGAGGGGAATCAGCCCCAGCATTTT. The chain recombines TRBV9 with TRBJ1-5; D is possibly TRBD1 (5 bases). CDR3 length: 13 residues. Trimming pared 4 bases from V and 4 bases from J, leaving 9 bases between. Looked up from germline, CDR1 is SGDLS and CDR2 is YYNGEE.

The genes are TRBV11-2 and TRBJ2-1, with 9 bases lining up with TRBD1. After removal of 4 bases from V and 8 bases from J, the junction contained 12 bases not matched to a gene. The germline CDR1 and CDR2 sequences are SGHAT and FQNNGV. The CDR3 has 16 amino acids. The CDR3 nucleotides read TGTGCCAGCAGCTCCGACGCAGGGACAGGGATCCATGAGCAGTTCTTC. Its protein product is CASSSDAGTGIHEQFF.

The chain recombines TRBV28 with TRBJ2-1, with 7 bases lining up with TRBD1. The CDR3 contains 15 residues. Looked up from germline, CDR1 is MDHEN and CDR2 is SYDVKM. Germline trimming cut 0 bases from V and 9 bases from J; bases unmatched to any gene: 8. The CDR3 region has the DNA TGTGCCAGCAGTTTATGGGGACAGAGCATGGGTGAGCAGTTCTTC. Amino acid sequence: CASSLWGQSMGEQFF. The full variable domain, its missing parts supplied by reference TRBV28 and TRBJ2-1, is DVKVTQSSRYLVKRTGEKVFLECVQDMDHENMFWYRQDPGLGLRLIYFSYDVKMKEKGDIPEGYSVSREKKERFSLILESASTNQTSMYLCASSLWGQSMGEQFFGPGTRLTVL.

In its sample, this clone was seen once. The chain combines TRBV2 with TRBJ1-5; TRBD1 might be the D (5 bases). CDR1 and CDR2 (germline): SNHLY, FYNNEI. This CDR3 comprises 16 residues. V lost 3 bases and J 0 bases, leaving 12 bases between the germline ends. Written as DNA, the CDR3 is TGTGCCAGCAGTGAGCAGACAGTCTATAGCAATCAGCCCCAGCATTTT. This codes for CASSEQTVYSNQPQHF.

This clone showed up just once. The chain recombines TRBV21-1 with TRBJ2-7; the table's D gene call, TRBD1, was not cross checked with the DNA. TRBV21-1 is described as a pseudogene. This CDR3 comprises 13 residues. This CDR3 is CASKMGQTAGQYF. In DNA, the CDR3 is TGTGCCAGCAAAATGGGACAGACGGCGGGGCAGTACTTC.

The chain carries TRBV4-1 and TRBJ1-3; 7 positions agree with TRBD1. V lost 0 bases to trimming and J lost 4 bases; unmatched junction nucleotides: 9. The CDR3 loop spans 17 amino acids. CDR1 MGHRA and CDR2 YSYEKL come from the germline V gene. In DNA form, the CDR3 reads TGCGCCAGCAGCCAAGATTTTCCCACAGGGGCAGGAAACACCATATATTTT. Translation: CASSQDFPTGAGNTIYF.

This clone was seen only once. V gene TRBV7-2 combines with J gene TRBJ2-2, with TRBD1 identical over 7 bases. The trim removed 1 base at V and 5 bases at J, leaving 7 bases unmatched. The germline V gene encodes CDR1 SGHTA and CDR2 FQGNSA. The CDR3 loop spans 16 amino acids. The CDR3 sequence: CASSLGGQTYTGELFF. The CDR3 DNA is TGTGCCAGCAGCTTAGGGGGACAGACTTATACCGGGGAGCTGTTTTTT.